This TCR beta chain derives from a study of T-cell reconstitution after alpha-beta-depleted transplantation in children. Per the germline V gene, CDR1 is LGHDT and CDR2 is YNNKEL (reference sequence). This CDR3 has 10 amino acids. On this clonotype itself: Antigen: not known. Relative to the germline gene, one junction end is altered; a read error may explain this.

Study-wide points: Hyperexpanded clones declined; after one year, newly produced T cells mostly supplied diversity. Alpha-beta T cells present about two months after transplant were reported to originate from several hundred expanded graft clones. There were some patients whose high TCRbeta diversity at day 60 came from surviving recipient T cells and thymic progenitors.

Preparation of the TCRbeta library used unique molecular identifiers. TCRdb reprocessed the PCR reads with MiXCR, giving one entry per CDR3 protein. The sample consists of fewer than 750,000 distinct CDR3 sequences, around 23% of them appearing once. This TCR was sampled from a boy younger than two who had a stem cell transplant for acute myeloid leukemia, so the T cells may come from the graft donor. The genes are TRBV3-1 and TRBJ1-1; unclear D gene. The sequences come from PBMCs, mostly from graft donor cells, collected 360 days after TCRalphabeta/CD19-depleted stem cell transplant. Here the CDR3 DNA reads TGTGCCTGCAGTCCAACAGAAGCTTTCTTT. Translated, it gives CACSPTEAFF.